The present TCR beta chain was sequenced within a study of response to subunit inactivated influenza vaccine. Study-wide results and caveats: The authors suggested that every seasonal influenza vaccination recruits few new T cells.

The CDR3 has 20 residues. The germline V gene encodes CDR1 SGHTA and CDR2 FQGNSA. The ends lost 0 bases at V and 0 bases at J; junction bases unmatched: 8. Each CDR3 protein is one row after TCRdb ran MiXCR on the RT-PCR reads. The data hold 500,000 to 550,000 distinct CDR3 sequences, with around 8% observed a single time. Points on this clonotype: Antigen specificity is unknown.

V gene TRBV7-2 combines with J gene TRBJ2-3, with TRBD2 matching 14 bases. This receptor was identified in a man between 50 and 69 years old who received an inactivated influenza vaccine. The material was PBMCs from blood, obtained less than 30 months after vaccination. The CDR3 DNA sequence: TGTGCCAGCAGCTTAGCCTTGGGGACTAGCGGGGGACTCAGCACAGATACGCAGTATTTT. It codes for CASSLALGTSGGLSTDTQYF.